A selection of T cell receptor beta chains follows, all from one sample in a study of cytomegalovirus exposure and HLA in healthy donors. The method was immunoSEQ multiplex PCR; TCRdb's version includes in-frame clones alone and lacks a portion of them. The profile shows around 180,000 clones, around 82% of them singletons. The sequenced sample was PBMCs. Receptors originate from a boy younger than 18 in good health and CMV-seronegative. CDR3s include the opening cysteine and the closing phenylalanine or tryptophan. A D gene is named only where the DNA matches it firmly. Only part of the rows carry a size: once, few, many, or a class if the clone is expanded.

size	D	length	V	J	DNA	CDR3
.	TRBD2	15	TRBV27	TRBJ2-7	TGTGCCAGCAGCCATGGACTAGCGGGAGATTACGAGCAGTACTTC	CASSHGLAGDYEQYF
few	.	14	TRBV5-1	TRBJ1-3	TGCGCCAGCAGAACGGGGATTTCGGCCTACACCATATATTTT	CASRTGISAYTIYF
.	.	15	TRBV6-6	TRBJ1-1	TGTGCCAGCAGTTATACAGGGTTTTTCAACACTGAAGCTTTCTTT	CASSYTGFFNTEAFF
.	TRBD1	15	TRBV9	TRBJ2-7	TGTGCCAGCAGCCCCCGGGACAGGGGAACCTACGAGCAGTACTTC	CASSPRDRGTYEQYF
.	TRBD2	16	TRBV11-3	TRBJ2-1	TGTGCCAGCAGCTTCTCTATAGCGGGGGCCTACAATGAGCAGTTCTTC	CASSFSIAGAYNEQFF
.	TRBD1	13	TRBV6-6	TRBJ2-3	TGTGCCAGCACGGGACAGGACACAGATACGCAGTATTTT	CASTGQDTDTQYF
.	TRBD1	13	TRBV27	TRBJ2-1	TGTGCCAGCAGTGACGGACAGGGGGTCGAGCAGTTCTTC	CASSDGQGVEQFF
.	.	14	TRBV5-4	TRBJ1-4	TGTGCCAGCAGCGCCACAGGGAGGGCTGAAAAACTGTTTTTT	CASSATGRAEKLFF
few	.	13	TRBV30	TRBJ1-6	TGTGCTTTGGAGCAGGGGAACGATTCACCCCTCCACTTT	CALEQGNDSPLHF
few	TRBD1	18	TRBV19	TRBJ2-2	TGTGCCAGTAGTAAGTGGGACAGCCCGGAACTGAACACCGGGGAGCTGTTTTTT	CASSKWDSPELNTGELFF
.	.	14	TRBV6-1	TRBJ1-3	TGTGCCAGCAGTGTGGACTTCTCTGGAAACACCATATATTTT	CASSVDFSGNTIYF
.	TRBD2	18	TRBV5-4	TRBJ2-5	TGTGCCAGCAGCGGATTGGGGATAGCGGGCCCGACGCGGGAGACCCAGTACTTC	CASSGLGIAGPTRETQYF
.	.	14	TRBV2	TRBJ1-2	TGTGCCAGCAGGGCCGGGGGGGCCAACTATGGCTACACCTTC	CASRAGGANYGYTF
.	TRBD1	15	TRBV5-1	TRBJ2-1	TGCGCCAGCAGCTCGGGACAGGGGGCGTACAATGAGCAGTTCTTC	CASSSGQGAYNEQFF
.	.	13	TRBV2	TRBJ2-3	TGTGCCAGCAGTACGAACCGACAGTATACGCAGTATTTT	CASSTNRQYTQYF
.	.	18	TRBV12-5	TRBJ1-5	TGTGCTAGTGGTCGATCTACCCTCCTGACAGGTGCTTTTGAGCCCCAGCATTTT	CASGRSTLLTGAFEPQHF
.	.	12	TRBV29-1	TRBJ1-2	TGCAGCGTTGATGCGGGGAAGGGTGGCTACACCTTC	CSVDAGKGGYTF
.	.	15	TRBV5-1	TRBJ2-1	TGCGCCAGCAGCTTGGAGGGACATGAATCGAATGAGCAGTTCTTC	CASSLEGHESNEQFF
.	.	16	TRBV15	TRBJ2-3	TGTGCCACCAGCAGAGAACACACCACCCAGGCAGATACGCAGTATTTT	CATSREHTTQADTQYF
.	.	13	TRBV7-3	TRBJ1-2	TGTGCCAGCAGCCAATCGGACATGGGCGGCTACACCTTC	CASSQSDMGGYTF
once	TRBD2	17	TRBV7-3	TRBJ2-7	TGTGCCAGCAGCTTAGGGGAGGGCTCAGCCGTCGGGGACGAGCAGTACTTC	CASSLGEGSAVGDEQYF
.	.	14	TRBV7-2	TRBJ1-1	TGTGCCAGCAGCGACCACAGAGCCAACACTGAAGCTTTCTTT	CASSDHRANTEAFF
few	.	17	TRBV5-5	TRBJ1-5	TGTGCCAGCAGCTTGGAGGCGGGAAAATATAGCAATCAGCCCCAGCATTTT	CASSLEAGKYSNQPQHF
.	TRBD1	15	TRBV7-8	TRBJ2-7	TGTGCCAGCAGCTTCGGGGACAGGGGATCCTACGAGCAGTACTTC	CASSFGDRGSYEQYF
.	TRBD1	12	TRBV5-6	TRBJ2-1	TGTGCCAGCAGCTTGAAGTTAAGGGACAGGTTCTTC	CASSLKLRDRFF
.	TRBD2	16	TRBV5-1	TRBJ2-1	TGCGCCAGCAGCTTTACTAGCGGACCAGAATACAATGAGCAGTTCTTC	CASSFTSGPEYNEQFF
.	TRBD1	17	TRBV18	TRBJ1-2	TGTGCCAGCTCACCACCGGGGACAGGGGAATTTGTCTATGGCTACACCTTC	CASSPPGTGEFVYGYTF
once	TRBD2	13	TRBV25-1	TRBJ2-1	TGTGCCAGCAGAAGTAGCGGGTACAATGAGCAGTTCTTC	CASRSSGYNEQFF
.	.	13	TRBV7-3	TRBJ1-2	TGTGCCAGCAGCGCCGACACCAACTATGGCTACACCTTC	CASSADTNYGYTF
.	.	14	TRBV19	TRBJ1-1	TGTGCCAGTAGGACGAGGGTGGAGGGCACTGAAGCTTTCTTT	CASRTRVEGTEAFF
few	.	14	TRBV7-3	TRBJ1-1	TGTGCCAGCAGCTTATTAGGGGCGGGAACTGAAGCTTTCTTT	CASSLLGAGTEAFF
.	.	13	TRBV13	TRBJ1-2	TGTGCCAGCAGCTTAGGGGCAGGGAACGGCTACACCTTC	CASSLGAGNGYTF
.	.	16	TRBV4-3	TRBJ2-7	TGCGCCAGCAGCCAAGATATCGGACAGAACTCCTACGAGCAGTACTTC	CASSQDIGQNSYEQYF
once	TRBD1	15	TRBV6-6	TRBJ2-7	TGTGCCAGCGGCTACGACAGGGGGGACTCCTACGAGCAGTACTTC	CASGYDRGDSYEQYF
once	.	14	TRBV6-1	TRBJ1-5	TGTGCCAGCAGCGCTCGGACAGGCAATCAGCCCCAGCATTTT	CASSARTGNQPQHF
.	TRBD1	15	TRBV28	TRBJ1-5	TGTGCCAGCAGTTTATCACAGGGGGCAGGACAGCCCCAGCATTTT	CASSLSQGAGQPQHF
.	TRBD1	13	TRBV19	TRBJ2-7	TGTGCCAGTAGGGGAGACAGGGTCTACGAGCAGTACTTC	CASRGDRVYEQYF
.	TRBD1	18	TRBV28	TRBJ2-7	TGTGCCAGCAGTTCACCCTTTGGACAGGGCGTTGTATCCTACGAGCAGTACTTC	CASSSPFGQGVVSYEQYF
.	.	14	TRBV4-2	TRBJ1-3	TGTGCCAGCAGCCAGGAACAGATTGGAAACACCATATATTTT	CASSQEQIGNTIYF
.	TRBD1	14	TRBV29-1	TRBJ1-1	TGCAGCGTTTTAAGGACAGGGTCGAACACTGAAGCTTTCTTT	CSVLRTGSNTEAFF
.	.	14	TRBV4-2	TRBJ2-5	TGTGCCAGCAGCCCGGAGGGCAACCCCCAGACCCAGTACTTC	CASSPEGNPQTQYF
few	.	13	TRBV5-6	TRBJ1-1	TGTGCCAGCAGCTTTGTCGTGGGCAGCGAAGCTTTCTTT	CASSFVVGSEAFF
few	TRBD2	15	TRBV9	TRBJ2-5	TGTGCCAGCAGCGTGGGGACTCGGGGGGAAGAGACCCAGTACTTC	CASSVGTRGEETQYF
.	TRBD2	16	TRBV11-2	TRBJ2-5	TGTGCCAGCAGCTTAGCGATAGCGGGAGTAGTGGAGACCCAGTACTTC	CASSLAIAGVVETQYF
.	.	15	TRBV7-8	TRBJ2-7	TGTGCCAGCAGCTTAACGAGACAGGGAGGATACGAGCAGTACTTC	CASSLTRQGGYEQYF
.	TRBD2	20	TRBV4-1	TRBJ2-1	TGCGCCAGCAGCCCCATCCCGGGGGGATCCGCCCAGAGCTCCTACAATGAGCAGTTCTTC	CASSPIPGGSAQSSYNEQFF
.	.	15	TRBV19	TRBJ1-2	TGTGCCAGTAGTGTCGGTCCCTTGGGAGCCTATGGCTACACCTTC	CASSVGPLGAYGYTF
.	.	14	TRBV6-5	TRBJ2-6	TGTGCCAGCAGTCGCGGAGCGGGGGCCAACGTCCTGACTTTC	CASSRGAGANVLTF
.	.	14	TRBV27	TRBJ2-7	TGTGCCAGCAGTTTATTTCAGGGGGGATACGAGCAGTACTTC	CASSLFQGGYEQYF
.	TRBD2	14	TRBV5-6	TRBJ2-7	TGTGCCAGCAGCTTGGGACTAGCGGTCTACGAGCAGTACTTC	CASSLGLAVYEQYF
.	.	14	TRBV5-6	TRBJ2-2	TGTGCCAGCAGCAGATCTCCAGGGACCGGGGAGCTGTTTTTT	CASSRSPGTGELFF
.	.	17	TRBV7-6	TRBJ1-6	TGTGCCAGCAGCTCCAAGACCCCGTGGGCGCATAATTCACCCCTCCACTTT	CASSSKTPWAHNSPLHF
.	TRBD1	15	TRBV6-1	TRBJ1-5	TGTGCCAGCAAACTAAAGGGACAGGGGCATCAGCCCCAGCATTTT	CASKLKGQGHQPQHF
.	TRBD2	15	TRBV5-8	TRBJ2-1	TGTGCCAGCAGCTTGGCCGGTAGCGGGGCTAAAGAGCAGTTCTTC	CASSLAGSGAKEQFF
.	TRBD2	18	TRBV5-6	TRBJ2-3	TGTGCCAGCAGCTTGGAGTTAGCGGGGGGGCCCGGTACAGATACGCAGTATTTT	CASSLELAGGPGTDTQYF
.	.	13	TRBV5-3	TRBJ1-1	TGTGCCAGAAGCTTGATGGGGCATCTCGCAGCTTTCTTT	CARSLMGHLAAFF